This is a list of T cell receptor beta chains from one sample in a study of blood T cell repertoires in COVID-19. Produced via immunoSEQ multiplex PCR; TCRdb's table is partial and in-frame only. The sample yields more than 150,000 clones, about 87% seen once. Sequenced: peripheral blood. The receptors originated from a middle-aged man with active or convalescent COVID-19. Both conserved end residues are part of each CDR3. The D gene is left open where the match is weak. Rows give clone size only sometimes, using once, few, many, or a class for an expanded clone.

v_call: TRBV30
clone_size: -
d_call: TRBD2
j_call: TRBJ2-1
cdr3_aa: CAWSEGLAAYNEQFF
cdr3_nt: TGTGCCTGGAGTGAGGGACTAGCAGCCTACAATGAGCAGTTCTTC

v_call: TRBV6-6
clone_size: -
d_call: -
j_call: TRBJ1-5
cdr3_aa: CAGGLTSNQPQHF
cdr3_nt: TGTGCCGGCGGACTTACTAGCAATCAGCCCCAGCATTTT

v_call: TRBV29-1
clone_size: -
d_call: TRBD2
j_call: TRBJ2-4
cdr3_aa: CSVELGGDIQYF
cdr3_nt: TGCAGCGTTGAGCTGGGGGGGGACATTCAGTACTTC

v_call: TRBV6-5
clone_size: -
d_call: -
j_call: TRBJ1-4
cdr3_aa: CASSSYRANEKLFF
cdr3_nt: TGTGCCAGCAGTTCTTACCGGGCTAATGAAAAACTGTTTTTT

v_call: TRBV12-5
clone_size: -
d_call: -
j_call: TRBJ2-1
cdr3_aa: CASGLVHRGNEQFF
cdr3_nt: TGTGCTAGTGGTTTGGTACATCGGGGGAATGAGCAGTTCTTC

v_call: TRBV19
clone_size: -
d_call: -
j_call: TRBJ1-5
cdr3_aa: CATQGGAWQPQHF
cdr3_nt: TGTGCCACCCAAGGGGGGGCTTGGCAGCCCCAGCATTTT

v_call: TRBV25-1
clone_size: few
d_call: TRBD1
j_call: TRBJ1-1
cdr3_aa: CASSVTGEGIKAFF
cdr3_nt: TGTGCCAGCAGTGTTACAGGGGAAGGGATTAAAGCTTTCTTT

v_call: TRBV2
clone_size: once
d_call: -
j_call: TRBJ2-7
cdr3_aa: CASRGGVSIEQYF
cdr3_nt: TGTGCCAGCAGGGGGGGAGTCTCTATCGAGCAGTACTTC

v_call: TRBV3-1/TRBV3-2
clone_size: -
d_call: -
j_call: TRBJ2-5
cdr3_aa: CASFGGGLQETQYF
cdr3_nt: TGTGCCAGCTTTGGGGGGGGGCTCCAAGAGACCCAGTACTTC

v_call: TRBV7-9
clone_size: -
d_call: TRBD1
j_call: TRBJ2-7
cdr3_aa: CASSIFSGTGGNEQYF
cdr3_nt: TGTGCCAGCAGTATTTTTTCCGGGACAGGTGGAAACGAGCAGTACTTC

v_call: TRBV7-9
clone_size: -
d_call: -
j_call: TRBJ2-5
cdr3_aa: CASSSEVETQYF
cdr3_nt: TGTGCCAGTAGCTCGGAGGTGGAGACCCAGTACTTC

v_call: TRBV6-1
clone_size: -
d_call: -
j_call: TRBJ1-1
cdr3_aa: CASSERGRSTEAFF
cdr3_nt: TGTGCCAGCAGTGAACGGGGTCGGAGCACTGAAGCTTTCTTT

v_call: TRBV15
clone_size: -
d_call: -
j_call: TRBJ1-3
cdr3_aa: CATSRDLLEAGNTIYF
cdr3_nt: TGTGCCACCAGCAGAGATCTGCTAGAGGCCGGAAACACCATATATTTT

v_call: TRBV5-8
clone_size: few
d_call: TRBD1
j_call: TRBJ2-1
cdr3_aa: CASRGQGESYNEQFF
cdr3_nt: TGTGCCAGCAGGGGACAGGGGGAATCCTACAATGAGCAGTTCTTC